The text below deals with one T cell receptor beta chain. This sample is part of a study of blood T cell repertoires in COVID-19. Across the whole study: Sources were T cells, B-cell-depleted T cells, or PBMCs; the material itself was cDNA or gDNA.

TCRdb keeps only in-frame clones here, not all; method: immunoSEQ multiplex PCR. The sample lists about 330,000 clones; around 90% were seen once. The V end lost 8 bases, the J end lost 2 bases, and 16 bases lay between the germline ends. Germline CDR1 and CDR2: MNHEY and SVGAGI. The CDR3 consists of 15 residues. While infection was still active, Seattle patients were enrolled and then followed longitudinally. The TCR comes from a young man with COVID-19, enrolled during active disease. The sequenced material came from peripheral blood. V gene TRBV6-5 combines with J gene TRBJ2-1, with D maybe TRBD1 (7 bases). The CDR3 DNA is TGTGCCAGCTCAAAAGGGGGCGGGACCTACAATGAGCAGTTCTTC. As protein: CASSKGGGTYNEQFF.